This TCR beta chain was recorded in a study of T cell responses to AZD1222 COVID-19 vaccine. TCRdb's table, derived via immunoSEQ multiplex PCR, lists solely in-frame clones and lacks some. The sample records 95,000 or so clones, 89% being singletons. This clone occurred once. Its antigen is unknown. Whole-study findings and limits: Within unmutated variant regions lay the reported targets of nearly half of spike-specific TCRs. Mapped onto spike, vaccine-associated CD4 TCRs spanned it and were dominant at 160-218 and 743-854.

This CDR3 region has 14 residues. The sequencing used peripheral blood, collected on day 0 of MenACWY control vaccination. This chain joins TRBV21-1 and TRBJ2-7; TRBD1 is taken as the D call from the table, unchecked against the DNA. TRBV21-1 counts as a pseudogene. This TCR was recovered from an adult in good health. The DNA of the CDR3 is TGTGCCAGCAGCCCCTGGTGGTACACCTACGAGCAGTACTTC. Amino acids: CASSPWWYTYEQYF.